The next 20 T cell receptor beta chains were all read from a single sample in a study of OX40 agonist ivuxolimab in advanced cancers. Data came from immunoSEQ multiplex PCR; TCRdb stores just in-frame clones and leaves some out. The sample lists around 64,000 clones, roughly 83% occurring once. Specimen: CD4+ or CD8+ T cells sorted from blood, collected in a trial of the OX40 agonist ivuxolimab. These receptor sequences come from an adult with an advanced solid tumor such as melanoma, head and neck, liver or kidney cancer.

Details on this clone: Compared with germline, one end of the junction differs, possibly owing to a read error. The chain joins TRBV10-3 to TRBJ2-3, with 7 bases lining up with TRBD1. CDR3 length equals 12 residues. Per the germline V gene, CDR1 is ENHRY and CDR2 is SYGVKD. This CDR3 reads CAIRTGTDTQYF. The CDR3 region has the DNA TGTGCCATTCGGACAGGCACAGATACACAGTATTTT.

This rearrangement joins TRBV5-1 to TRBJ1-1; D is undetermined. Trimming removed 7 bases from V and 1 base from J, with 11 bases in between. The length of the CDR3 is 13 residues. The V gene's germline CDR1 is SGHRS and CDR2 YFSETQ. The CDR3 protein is CASRGQANTEAFF. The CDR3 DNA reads TGCGCCAGCCGAGGTCAAGCGAACACTGAAGCTTTCTTT. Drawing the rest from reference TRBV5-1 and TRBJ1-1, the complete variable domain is KAGVTQTPRYLIKTRGQQVTLSCSPISGHRSVSWYQQTPGQGLQFLFEYFSETQRNKGNFPGRFSGRQFSNSRSEMNVSTLELGDSALYLCASRGQANTEAFFGQGTRLTVV.

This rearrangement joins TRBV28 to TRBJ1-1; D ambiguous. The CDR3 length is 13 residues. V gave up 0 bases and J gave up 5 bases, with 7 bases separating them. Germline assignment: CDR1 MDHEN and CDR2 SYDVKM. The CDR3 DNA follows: TGTGCCAGCAGTTTATGGGGGAGGACTGAAGCTTTCTTT. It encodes CASSLWGRTEAFF.

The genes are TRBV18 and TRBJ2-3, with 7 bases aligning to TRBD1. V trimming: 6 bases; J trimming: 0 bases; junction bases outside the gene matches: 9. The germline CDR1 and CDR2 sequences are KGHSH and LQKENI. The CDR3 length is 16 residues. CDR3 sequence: CASSSDRAFSTDTQYF. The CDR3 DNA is TGTGCCAGCTCCTCCGACAGGGCCTTTAGCACAGATACGCAGTATTTT.

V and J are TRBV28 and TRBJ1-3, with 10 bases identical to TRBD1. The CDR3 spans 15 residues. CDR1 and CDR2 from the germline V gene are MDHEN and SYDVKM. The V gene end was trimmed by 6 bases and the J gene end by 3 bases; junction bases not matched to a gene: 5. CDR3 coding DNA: TGTGCCAGCAGCCTGACAGGGGGCAGTGGAAACACCATATATTTT. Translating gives CASSLTGGSGNTIYF. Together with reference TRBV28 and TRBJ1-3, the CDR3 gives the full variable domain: DVKVTQSSRYLVKRTGEKVFLECVQDMDHENMFWYRQDPGLGLRLIYFSYDVKMKEKGDIPEGYSVSREKKERFSLILESASTNQTSMYLCASSLTGGSGNTIYFGEGSWLTVV.

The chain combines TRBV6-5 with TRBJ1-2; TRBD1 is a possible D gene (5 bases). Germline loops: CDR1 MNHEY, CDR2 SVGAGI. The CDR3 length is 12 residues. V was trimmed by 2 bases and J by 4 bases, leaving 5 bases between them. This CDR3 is CASSYDSYGYTF. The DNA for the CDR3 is TGTGCCAGCAGTTACGACAGCTATGGCTACACCTTC.

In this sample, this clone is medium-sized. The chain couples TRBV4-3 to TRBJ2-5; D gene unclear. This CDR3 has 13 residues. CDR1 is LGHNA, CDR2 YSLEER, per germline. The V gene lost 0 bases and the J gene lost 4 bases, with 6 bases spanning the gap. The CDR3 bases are TGCGCCAGCAGCCAAGACCAGCGAGAGACCCAGTACTTC. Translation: CASSQDQRETQYF.

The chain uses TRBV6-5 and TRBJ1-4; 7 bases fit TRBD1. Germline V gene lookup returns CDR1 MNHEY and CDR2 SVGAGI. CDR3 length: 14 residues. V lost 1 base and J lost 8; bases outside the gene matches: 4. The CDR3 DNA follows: TGTGCCAGCAGTTACTTCCAGGGGGGAGAAAAACTGTTTTTT. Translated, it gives CASSYFQGGEKLFF.

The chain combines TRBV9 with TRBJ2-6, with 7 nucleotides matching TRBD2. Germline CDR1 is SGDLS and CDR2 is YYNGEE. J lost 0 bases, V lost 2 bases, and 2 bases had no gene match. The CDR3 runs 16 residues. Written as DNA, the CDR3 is TGTGCCAGCAGCGTCGGGAGGAGCTCTGGGGCCAACGTCCTGACTTTC. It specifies CASSVGRSSGANVLTF.

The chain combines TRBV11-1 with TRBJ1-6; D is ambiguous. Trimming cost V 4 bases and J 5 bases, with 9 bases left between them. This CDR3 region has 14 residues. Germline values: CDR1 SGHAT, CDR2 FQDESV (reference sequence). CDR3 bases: TGTGCCAGCAGCTCCTACGGAAATAATTCACCCCTCCACTTT. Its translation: CASSSYGNNSPLHF.

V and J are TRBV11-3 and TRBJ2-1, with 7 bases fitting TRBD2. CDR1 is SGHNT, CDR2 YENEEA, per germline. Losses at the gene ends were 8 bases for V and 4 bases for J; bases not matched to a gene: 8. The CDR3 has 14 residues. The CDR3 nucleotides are TGTGCCAGCGGTCCCGGGACTAATTACAATGAGCAGTTCTTC. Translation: CASGPGTNYNEQFF.

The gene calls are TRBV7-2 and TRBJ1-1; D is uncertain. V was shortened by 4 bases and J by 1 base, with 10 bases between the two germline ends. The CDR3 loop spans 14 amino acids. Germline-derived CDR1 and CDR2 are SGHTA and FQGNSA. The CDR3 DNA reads TGTGCCAGCAGCTCCCCCCCCGGGAACACTGAAGCTTTCTTT. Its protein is CASSSPPGNTEAFF.

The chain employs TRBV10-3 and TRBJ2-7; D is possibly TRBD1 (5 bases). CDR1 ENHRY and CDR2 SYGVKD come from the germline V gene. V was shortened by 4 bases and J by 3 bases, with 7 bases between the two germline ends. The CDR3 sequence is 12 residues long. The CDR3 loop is CAISGTNYEQYF. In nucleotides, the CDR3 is TGTGCCATCAGTGGGACAAACTACGAGCAGTACTTC.

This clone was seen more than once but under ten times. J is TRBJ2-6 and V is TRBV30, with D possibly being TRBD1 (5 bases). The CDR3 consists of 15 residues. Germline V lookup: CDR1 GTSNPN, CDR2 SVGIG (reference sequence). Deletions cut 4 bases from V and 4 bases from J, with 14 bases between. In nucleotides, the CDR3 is TGTGCCTGGACCAAGGACACGTTCGGGGCCAACGTCCTGACTTTC. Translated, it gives CAWTKDTFGANVLTF.

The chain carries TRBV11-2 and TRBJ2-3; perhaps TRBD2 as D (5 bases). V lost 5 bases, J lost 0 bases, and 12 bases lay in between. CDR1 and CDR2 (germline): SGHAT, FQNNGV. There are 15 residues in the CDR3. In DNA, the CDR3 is TGTGCCAGCAGCCCAACCGGACTTAGCACAGATACGCAGTATTTT. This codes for CASSPTGLSTDTQYF.

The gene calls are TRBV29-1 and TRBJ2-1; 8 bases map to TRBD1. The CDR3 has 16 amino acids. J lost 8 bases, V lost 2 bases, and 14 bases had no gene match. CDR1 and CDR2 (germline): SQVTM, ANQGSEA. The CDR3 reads CSVERQGRPVGDEQFF. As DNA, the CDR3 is TGCAGCGTTGAAAGACAGGGGAGGCCCGTCGGCGATGAGCAGTTCTTC.

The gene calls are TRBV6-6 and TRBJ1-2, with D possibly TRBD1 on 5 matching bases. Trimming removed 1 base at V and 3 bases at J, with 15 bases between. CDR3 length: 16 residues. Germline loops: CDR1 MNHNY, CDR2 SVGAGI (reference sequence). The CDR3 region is CASSYYNAGIDYGYTF. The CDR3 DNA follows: TGTGCCAGCAGTTACTATAACGCAGGGATCGACTATGGCTACACCTTC.

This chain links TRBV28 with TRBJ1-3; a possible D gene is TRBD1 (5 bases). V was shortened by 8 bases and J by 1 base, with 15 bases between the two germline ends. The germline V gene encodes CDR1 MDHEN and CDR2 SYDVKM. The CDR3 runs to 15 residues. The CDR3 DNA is TGTGCCAGCTCTCCCCTCGGGGGATCTGGAAACACCATATATTTT. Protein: CASSPLGGSGNTIYF. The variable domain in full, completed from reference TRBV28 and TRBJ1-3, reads DVKVTQSSRYLVKRTGEKVFLECVQDMDHENMFWYRQDPGLGLRLIYFSYDVKMKEKGDIPEGYSVSREKKERFSLILESASTNQTSMYLCASSPLGGSGNTIYFGEGSWLTVV.

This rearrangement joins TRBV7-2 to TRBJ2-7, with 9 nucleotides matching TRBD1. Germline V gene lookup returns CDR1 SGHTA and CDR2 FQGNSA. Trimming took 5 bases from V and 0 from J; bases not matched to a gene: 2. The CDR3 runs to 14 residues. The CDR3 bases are TGTGCCAGCAGCCGGACAGGGGCCTCCTACGAGCAGTACTTC. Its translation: CASSRTGASYEQYF.

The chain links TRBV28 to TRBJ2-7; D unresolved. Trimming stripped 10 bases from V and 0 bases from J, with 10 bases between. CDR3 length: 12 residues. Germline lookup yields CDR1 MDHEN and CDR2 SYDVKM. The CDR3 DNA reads TGTGCCACCGCACTGGGCTCCTACGAGCAGTACTTC. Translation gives CATALGSYEQYF.